The rows below give T cell receptor beta chains drawn from one sample of a study of shared clonotypes between healthy human individuals. Using immunoSEQ multiplex PCR, the repertoire was profiled, and TCRdb retains in-frame clones only, with some absent. Counted here are about 1.5 million clones, roughly 96% occurring once; the ten biggest clones make up over 1%. Sequenced sample: naive CD4+ T cells sorted from blood. Source of these receptors: a man aged 30 to 45 in good health. Each CDR3 is given with its conserved first and last residue. D genes are given only for firm matches. Clone size appears in some rows only: once, few, many, or a class for an expanded clone.

J gene: TRBJ2-3
V gene: TRBV5-4
clone size: .
D gene: .
CDR3 DNA: TGTGCCAGCAGCTTGGGAAGCGGTGGTTTGGCAGATACGCAGTATTTT
CDR3 protein: CASSLGSGGLADTQYF

J gene: TRBJ1-1
V gene: TRBV18
clone size: .
D gene: .
CDR3 DNA: TGTGCCAGCTCACCGTCCGGGAGGCACACTGAAGCTTTCTTT
CDR3 protein: CASSPSGRHTEAFF

J gene: TRBJ2-2
V gene: TRBV5-4
clone size: .
D gene: .
CDR3 DNA: TGTGCCAGCAGCTTAATCCCAGGAACGAACACCGGGGAGCTGTTTTTT
CDR3 protein: CASSLIPGTNTGELFF

J gene: TRBJ2-3
V gene: TRBV27
clone size: .
D gene: TRBD2
CDR3 DNA: TGTGCCAGCAGGACTTCGGGACTAGCGGGAGTTGTGCCTCTCGCGCAGTATTTT
CDR3 protein: CASRTSGLAGVVPLAQYF

J gene: TRBJ2-2
V gene: TRBV7-3
clone size: .
D gene: .
CDR3 DNA: TGTGCCAGCAGCCAACCGAAGGGTTCGAACACCGGGGAGCTGTTTTTT
CDR3 protein: CASSQPKGSNTGELFF

J gene: TRBJ2-1
V gene: TRBV9
clone size: .
D gene: TRBD2
CDR3 DNA: TGTGCCAGCAGCGTGGGGACTAGCGGGTACAATGAGCAGTTCTTC
CDR3 protein: CASSVGTSGYNEQFF

J gene: TRBJ1-3
V gene: TRBV25-1
clone size: .
D gene: .
CDR3 DNA: TGTGCCAGCAGTGAACCGGGCTCTGGAAACACCATATATTTT
CDR3 protein: CASSEPGSGNTIYF

J gene: TRBJ2-1
V gene: TRBV6-1
clone size: .
D gene: TRBD2
CDR3 DNA: TGTGCCAGCAGGGCGACTAGCGGAAACAATGAGCAGTTCTTC
CDR3 protein: CASRATSGNNEQFF

J gene: TRBJ1-5
V gene: TRBV19
clone size: few
D gene: .
CDR3 DNA: TGTGCCAGTTCTGGTGGTCAGCCCCAGCATTTT
CDR3 protein: CASSGGQPQHF

J gene: TRBJ2-1
V gene: TRBV4-3
clone size: .
D gene: TRBD1
CDR3 DNA: TGCGCCAGCAGCCAAGAGGGCAGGGGGCTGGATGAGCAGTTCTTC
CDR3 protein: CASSQEGRGLDEQFF

J gene: TRBJ2-7
V gene: TRBV30
clone size: .
D gene: .
CDR3 DNA: TGTGCCTGGAGTGGGCCTTACGAGCAGTACTTC
CDR3 protein: CAWSGPYEQYF

J gene: TRBJ2-2
V gene: TRBV7-2
clone size: .
D gene: TRBD2
CDR3 DNA: TGTGCCAGCAGCTTAATGGGGAGGGACACCGGGGAGCTGTTTTTT
CDR3 protein: CASSLMGRDTGELFF

J gene: TRBJ1-5
V gene: TRBV10-3
clone size: .
D gene: TRBD1
CDR3 DNA: TGTGCCATCAGTGAGACGGGACAGCCATCCCAGCCCCAGCATTTT
CDR3 protein: CAISETGQPSQPQHF

J gene: TRBJ2-1
V gene: TRBV6-6
clone size: .
D gene: .
CDR3 DNA: TGTGCCAGCAGTTACTTTGCGAAATCCTACAATGAGCAGTTCTTC
CDR3 protein: CASSYFAKSYNEQFF

J gene: TRBJ2-1
V gene: TRBV28
clone size: .
D gene: .
CDR3 DNA: TGTGCCAGCACTCCGGGGACTTATTATCACAATGAGCAGTTCTTC
CDR3 protein: CASTPGTYYHNEQFF

J gene: TRBJ2-5
V gene: TRBV30
clone size: .
D gene: TRBD1
CDR3 DNA: TGTGCCTGGAGGGAGGTGGTGATGAGGACAGGGAGGGAGACCCAGTACTTC
CDR3 protein: CAWREVVMRTGRETQYF

J gene: TRBJ2-1
V gene: TRBV5-1
clone size: .
D gene: .
CDR3 DNA: TGCGCCAGCAGCTTGGAAAGCGGGAATGAGCAGTTCTTC
CDR3 protein: CASSLESGNEQFF

J gene: TRBJ1-2
V gene: TRBV2
clone size: .
D gene: .
CDR3 DNA: TGTGCCAGCAGAGGACCTCGAGGGGTTGCGGGCTATGGCTACACCTTC
CDR3 protein: CASRGPRGVAGYGYTF

J gene: TRBJ2-7
V gene: TRBV6-5
clone size: .
D gene: TRBD2
CDR3 DNA: TGTGCCAGCAGTTACTCCGGACTAGCGGAGGTCTACGAGCAGTACTTC
CDR3 protein: CASSYSGLAEVYEQYF

J gene: TRBJ2-3
V gene: TRBV7-3
clone size: .
D gene: .
CDR3 DNA: TGTGCCAGCAGCTTAGGACCATATACGCAGTATTTT
CDR3 protein: CASSLGPYTQYF

J gene: TRBJ2-7
V gene: TRBV19
clone size: .
D gene: .
CDR3 DNA: TGTGCCAGTAGTCAACTAGCAGCAGGACCCTACGAGCAGTACTTC
CDR3 protein: CASSQLAAGPYEQYF

J gene: TRBJ2-7
V gene: TRBV12-5
clone size: .
D gene: .
CDR3 DNA: TGTGCTAGTGGTCGAGGGACGGGCCGCGAGCAGTACTTC
CDR3 protein: CASGRGTGREQYF

J gene: TRBJ2-1
V gene: TRBV27
clone size: .
D gene: TRBD2
CDR3 DNA: TGTGCCAGCAGCCTGAGGACTAGCGGGAACAATGAGCAGTTCTTC
CDR3 protein: CASSLRTSGNNEQFF

J gene: TRBJ2-1
V gene: TRBV9
clone size: .
D gene: .
CDR3 DNA: TGTGCCAGCAGCGCACGGAATCTTGACAATGAGCAGTTCTTC
CDR3 protein: CASSARNLDNEQFF

J gene: TRBJ2-7
V gene: TRBV29-1
clone size: .
D gene: .
CDR3 DNA: TGCAGCGTTGGCTCCTACGAGCAGTACTTC
CDR3 protein: CSVGSYEQYF

J gene: TRBJ2-7
V gene: TRBV10-2
clone size: once
D gene: TRBD2
CDR3 DNA: TGCGCCAGCAGTGTCCTAGCGGGAGGGACCTACGAGCAGTACTTC
CDR3 protein: CASSVLAGGTYEQYF

J gene: TRBJ1-1
V gene: TRBV6-1
clone size: .
D gene: TRBD1
CDR3 DNA: TGTGCCAGCAGTGATCGGACAGGCTCGGTGAACACTGAAGCTTTCTTT
CDR3 protein: CASSDRTGSVNTEAFF

J gene: TRBJ2-5
V gene: TRBV29-1
clone size: once
D gene: TRBD1
CDR3 DNA: TGCAGCGCCTCATCTTTGACAGGGAGCTCGGGGACCCAGTACTTC
CDR3 protein: CSASSLTGSSGTQYF

J gene: TRBJ1-1
V gene: TRBV5-1
clone size: .
D gene: .
CDR3 DNA: TGCGCCAGCAGCTTTATGAGTTTCAACACTGAAGCTTTCTTT
CDR3 protein: CASSFMSFNTEAFF

J gene: TRBJ2-1
V gene: TRBV27
clone size: .
D gene: .
CDR3 DNA: TGTGCCAGCAGCTCGACAGCCTCCTACAATGAGCAGTTCTTC
CDR3 protein: CASSSTASYNEQFF

J gene: TRBJ2-7
V gene: TRBV27
clone size: .
D gene: .
CDR3 DNA: TGTGCCAGCAGTTTCGGAGGGATGCGGGAGCAGTACTTC
CDR3 protein: CASSFGGMREQYF

J gene: TRBJ1-1
V gene: TRBV19
clone size: .
D gene: .
CDR3 DNA: TGTGCCAGTAGTATGACGCCGACAGGCGCACTTTTCACTGAAGCTTTCTTT
CDR3 protein: CASSMTPTGALFTEAFF

J gene: TRBJ2-7
V gene: TRBV9
clone size: .
D gene: .
CDR3 DNA: TGTGCCAGCAGCCCAGCAGTGGACTCCTACGAGCAGTACTTC
CDR3 protein: CASSPAVDSYEQYF

J gene: TRBJ2-2
V gene: TRBV28
clone size: once
D gene: TRBD2
CDR3 DNA: TGTGCCAGCAGTTTGAGCGGGAGGGCCCTCGGGGAGCTGTTTTTT
CDR3 protein: CASSLSGRALGELFF

J gene: TRBJ2-3
V gene: TRBV18
clone size: .
D gene: TRBD1
CDR3 DNA: TGTGCCAGCTCCCTATTATCATCGGGTAACAGGGGAAATACGCAGTATTTT
CDR3 protein: CASSLLSSGNRGNTQYF

J gene: TRBJ1-1
V gene: TRBV5-4
clone size: .
D gene: .
CDR3 DNA: TGTGCCAGCAGCTTGGCGCAGGCGAACACTGAAGCTTTCTTT
CDR3 protein: CASSLAQANTEAFF

J gene: TRBJ2-2
V gene: TRBV20-1
clone size: .
D gene: .
CDR3 DNA: TGCAGTGCTAGAGTAGCCGGGGAGCTGTTTTTT
CDR3 protein: CSARVAGELFF

J gene: TRBJ2-2
V gene: TRBV9
clone size: .
D gene: .
CDR3 DNA: TGTGCCAGCAGCGTAGTCTTTCAGGGGGAGCTGTTTTTT
CDR3 protein: CASSVVFQGELFF

J gene: TRBJ2-7
V gene: TRBV6-6
clone size: .
D gene: .
CDR3 DNA: TGTGCCAGCAGCCGCGACCAGGGTAGGGCCTACGAGCAGTACTTC
CDR3 protein: CASSRDQGRAYEQYF

J gene: TRBJ2-3
V gene: TRBV6-4
clone size: .
D gene: TRBD2
CDR3 DNA: TGTGCCAGCAGTGACACCATACTAGCGGGAACCTCAGATACGCAGTATTTT
CDR3 protein: CASSDTILAGTSDTQYF

J gene: TRBJ2-5
V gene: TRBV5-1
clone size: .
D gene: .
CDR3 DNA: TGCGCCAGCAGCCCCACCCAACAAGAGACCCAGTACTTC
CDR3 protein: CASSPTQQETQYF

J gene: TRBJ2-1
V gene: TRBV19
clone size: .
D gene: .
CDR3 DNA: TGTGCCAGTAGTATTGCGGGCAGTTTGAGCTCCTACAATGAGCAGTTCTTC
CDR3 protein: CASSIAGSLSSYNEQFF

J gene: TRBJ2-7
V gene: TRBV12-5
clone size: .
D gene: .
CDR3 DNA: TGTGCTAGTGGTTTTACAGGGACCGAGCAGTACTTC
CDR3 protein: CASGFTGTEQYF

J gene: TRBJ2-1
V gene: TRBV7-8
clone size: .
D gene: TRBD2
CDR3 DNA: TGTGCCAGCAGCTTACTAGCGGAGCCCCACAATGAGCAGTTCTTC
CDR3 protein: CASSLLAEPHNEQFF

J gene: TRBJ2-7
V gene: TRBV28
clone size: .
D gene: TRBD1
CDR3 DNA: TGTGCCAGCAGTTTATCTGGACAGGGAAATTACGAGCAGTACTTC
CDR3 protein: CASSLSGQGNYEQYF

J gene: TRBJ2-1
V gene: TRBV5-1
clone size: .
D gene: .
CDR3 DNA: TGCGCCAGCAGCTTGGTAGTTGTTAGCTCCTACAATGAGCAGTTCTTC
CDR3 protein: CASSLVVVSSYNEQFF

J gene: TRBJ2-7
V gene: TRBV19
clone size: .
D gene: .
CDR3 DNA: TGTGCCAGTAGTTCGGAAGGAATCAGTTCCTACGAGCAGTACTTC
CDR3 protein: CASSSEGISSYEQYF

J gene: TRBJ2-1
V gene: TRBV5-1
clone size: few
D gene: TRBD2
CDR3 DNA: TGCGCCAGCAAGAAAGCGGGAGGATTGAATGAGCAGTTCTTC
CDR3 protein: CASKKAGGLNEQFF

J gene: TRBJ2-1
V gene: TRBV19
clone size: .
D gene: TRBD2
CDR3 DNA: TGTGCCAGTAGACCCAAGCGGGAGGGCCGGAATGAGCAGTTCTTC
CDR3 protein: CASRPKREGRNEQFF

J gene: TRBJ1-2
V gene: TRBV28
clone size: .
D gene: TRBD1
CDR3 DNA: TGTGCCAGCCGAGGACAGGGGGCCCCTAACTATGGCTACACCTTC
CDR3 protein: CASRGQGAPNYGYTF

J gene: TRBJ1-2
V gene: TRBV7-2
clone size: .
D gene: .
CDR3 DNA: TGTGCCAGCGGTTCTCCAAGGGTTCGGGGCTATGGCTACACCTTC
CDR3 protein: CASGSPRVRGYGYTF

J gene: TRBJ1-2
V gene: TRBV6-1
clone size: .
D gene: .
CDR3 DNA: TGTGCCAGCAGCAAAAGACCCGAACGGGACTATGGCTACACCTTC
CDR3 protein: CASSKRPERDYGYTF

J gene: TRBJ2-7
V gene: TRBV4-1
clone size: .
D gene: .
CDR3 DNA: TGCGCCAGCAGCCCCCTGGGACTTATAGACTACGAGCAGTACTTC
CDR3 protein: CASSPLGLIDYEQYF

J gene: TRBJ2-1
V gene: TRBV4-2
clone size: .
D gene: TRBD2
CDR3 DNA: TGTGCCAGCAGCCCTGGGACTAGCGGAACTCAATACAATGAGCAGTTCTTC
CDR3 protein: CASSPGTSGTQYNEQFF

J gene: TRBJ2-7
V gene: TRBV5-5
clone size: once
D gene: .
CDR3 DNA: TGTGCCAGCAGCCATACCCGCCAGGGCACCTACGAGCAGTACTTC
CDR3 protein: CASSHTRQGTYEQYF

J gene: TRBJ2-7
V gene: TRBV28
clone size: once
D gene: .
CDR3 DNA: TGTGCCAGCTCTCGGGGGACAGCCTCCTACGAGCAGTACTTC
CDR3 protein: CASSRGTASYEQYF

J gene: TRBJ2-7
V gene: TRBV6-4
clone size: .
D gene: TRBD2
CDR3 DNA: TGTGCCAGCAGTGCCCCGGGACATCCTAGCGGGATAGTCCCCTACGAGCAGTACTTC
CDR3 protein: CASSAPGHPSGIVPYEQYF

J gene: TRBJ2-3
V gene: TRBV2
clone size: .
D gene: .
CDR3 DNA: TGTGCCAGCAGGTCCCGGTCAAAGACCACAGATACGCAGTATTTT
CDR3 protein: CASRSRSKTTDTQYF

J gene: TRBJ2-7
V gene: TRBV5-1
clone size: .
D gene: TRBD1
CDR3 DNA: TGCGCCAGCAGCAGGGGACAGGCGACCGAGCAGTACTTC
CDR3 protein: CASSRGQATEQYF